This T cell receptor beta chain was captured by sequencing in a study of shared clonotypes between healthy human individuals. The data were produced by immunoSEQ multiplex PCR, yet TCRdb's version contains in-frame clones alone and is incomplete. The table includes about 1,800,000 clones, about 95% detected once. Only CD45RO-negative cells positively selected for CCR7 counted as naive CD8 cells, so terminally differentiated effector memory CD45RA+ cells were excluded. Sequenced material: naive CD8+ T cells sorted from blood. The sequence was collected from a young man in good health.

CDR3 amino acids: CASSPRKGIFDEQFF. For the CDR3, the DNA is TGTGCCAGCAGTCCCCGAAAGGGGATATTCGATGAGCAGTTCTTC. The chain couples TRBV27 to TRBJ2-1, with a possible D match to TRBD1 (5 bases). V was trimmed by 5 bases and J by 8 bases, leaving 19 bases between them. The germline CDR1 and CDR2 sequences are MNHEY and SMNVEV (reference sequence). The length of the CDR3 is 15 residues.